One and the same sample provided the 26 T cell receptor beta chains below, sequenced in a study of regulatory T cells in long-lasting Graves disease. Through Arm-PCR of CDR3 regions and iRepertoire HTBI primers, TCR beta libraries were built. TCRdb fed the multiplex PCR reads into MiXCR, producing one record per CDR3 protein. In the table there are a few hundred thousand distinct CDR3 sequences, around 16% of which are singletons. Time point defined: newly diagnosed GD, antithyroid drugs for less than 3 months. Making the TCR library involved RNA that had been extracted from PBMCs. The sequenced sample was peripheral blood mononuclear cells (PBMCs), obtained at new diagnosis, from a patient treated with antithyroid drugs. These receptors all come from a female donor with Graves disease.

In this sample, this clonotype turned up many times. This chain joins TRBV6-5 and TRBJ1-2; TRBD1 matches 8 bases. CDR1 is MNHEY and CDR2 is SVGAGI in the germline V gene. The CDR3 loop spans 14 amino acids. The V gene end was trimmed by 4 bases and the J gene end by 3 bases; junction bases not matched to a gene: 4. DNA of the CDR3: TGTGCCAGCAGTTTCACAGGGGGTGACTATGGCTACACCTTC. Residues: CASSFTGGDYGYTF.

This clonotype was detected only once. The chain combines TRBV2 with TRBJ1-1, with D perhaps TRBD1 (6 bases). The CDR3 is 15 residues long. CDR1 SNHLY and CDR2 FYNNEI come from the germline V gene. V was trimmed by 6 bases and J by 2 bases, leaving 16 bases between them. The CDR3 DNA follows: TGTGCCAGCAGCCTCCTGAGGGGGGCTAACACTGAAGCTTTCTTT. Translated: CASSLLRGANTEAFF.

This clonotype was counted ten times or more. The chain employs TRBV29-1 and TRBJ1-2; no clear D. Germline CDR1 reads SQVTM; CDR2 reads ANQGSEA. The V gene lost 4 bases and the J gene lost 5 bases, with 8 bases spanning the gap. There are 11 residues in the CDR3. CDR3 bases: TGCAGCGTTGGGGGTCGTTATGGCTACACCTTC. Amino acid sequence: CSVGGRYGYTF.

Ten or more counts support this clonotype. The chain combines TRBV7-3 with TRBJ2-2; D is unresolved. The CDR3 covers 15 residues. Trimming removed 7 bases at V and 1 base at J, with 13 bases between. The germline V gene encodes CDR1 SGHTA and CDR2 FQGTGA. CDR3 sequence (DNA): TGTGCCAGCACCTCGGAACCTAGGAACACCGGGGAGCTGTTTTTT. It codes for CASTSEPRNTGELFF.

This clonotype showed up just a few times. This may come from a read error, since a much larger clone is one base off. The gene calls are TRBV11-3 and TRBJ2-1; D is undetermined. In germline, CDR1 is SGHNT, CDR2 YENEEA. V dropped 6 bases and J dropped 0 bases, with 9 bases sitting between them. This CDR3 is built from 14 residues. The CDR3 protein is CASSMAVSYNEQFF. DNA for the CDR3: TGTGCCAGCAGTATGGCGGTCTCCTACAATGAGCAGTTCTTC.

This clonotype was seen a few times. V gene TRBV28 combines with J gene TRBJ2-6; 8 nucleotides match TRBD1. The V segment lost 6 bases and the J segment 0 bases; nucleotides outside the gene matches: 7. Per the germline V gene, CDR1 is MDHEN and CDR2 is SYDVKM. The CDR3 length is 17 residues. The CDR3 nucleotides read TGTGCCAGCAGAACCCAGGGGGCTCACTCTGGGGCCAACGTCCTGACTTTC. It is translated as CASRTQGAHSGANVLTF.

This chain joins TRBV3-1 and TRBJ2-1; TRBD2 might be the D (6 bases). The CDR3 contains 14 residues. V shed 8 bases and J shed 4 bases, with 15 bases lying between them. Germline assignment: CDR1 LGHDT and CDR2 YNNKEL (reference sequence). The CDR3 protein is CASQGGMGYNEQFF. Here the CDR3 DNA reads TGTGCCAGCCAGGGCGGGATGGGGTACAATGAGCAGTTCTTC.

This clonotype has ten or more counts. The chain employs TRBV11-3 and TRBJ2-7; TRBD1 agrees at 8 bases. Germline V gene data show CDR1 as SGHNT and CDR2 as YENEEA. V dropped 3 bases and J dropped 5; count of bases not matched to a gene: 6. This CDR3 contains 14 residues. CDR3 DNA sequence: TGTGCCAGCAGCTTCGGCAGGGGGCTGGACGAGCAGTACTTC. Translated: CASSFGRGLDEQYF.

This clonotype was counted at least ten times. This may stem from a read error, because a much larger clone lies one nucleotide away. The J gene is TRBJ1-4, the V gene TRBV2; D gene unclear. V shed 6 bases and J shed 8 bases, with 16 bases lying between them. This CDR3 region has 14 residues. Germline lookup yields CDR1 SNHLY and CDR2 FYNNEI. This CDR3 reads CASRLLNSGEKLFF. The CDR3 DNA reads TGTGCCAGCAGACTCCTAAACAGTGGCGAAAAACTGTTTTTT.

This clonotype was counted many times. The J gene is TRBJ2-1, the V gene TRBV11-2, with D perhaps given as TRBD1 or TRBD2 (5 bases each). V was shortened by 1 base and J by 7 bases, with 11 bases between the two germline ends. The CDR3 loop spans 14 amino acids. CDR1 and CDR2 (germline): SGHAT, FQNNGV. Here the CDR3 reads CASSLAPGLNEQFF. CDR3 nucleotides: TGTGCCAGCAGCTTAGCACCGGGGCTAAATGAGCAGTTCTTC.

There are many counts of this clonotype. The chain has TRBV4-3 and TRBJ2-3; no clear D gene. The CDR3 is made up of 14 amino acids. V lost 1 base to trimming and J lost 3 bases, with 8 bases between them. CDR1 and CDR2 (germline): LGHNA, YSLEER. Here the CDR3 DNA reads TGCGCCAGCAGCCAAGCTTTTGGGACAGATACGCAGTATTTT. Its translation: CASSQAFGTDTQYF.

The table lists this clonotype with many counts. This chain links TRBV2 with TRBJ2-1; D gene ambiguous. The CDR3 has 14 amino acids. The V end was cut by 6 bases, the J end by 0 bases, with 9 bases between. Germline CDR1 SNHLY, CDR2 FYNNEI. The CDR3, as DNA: TGTGCCAGCAGACCCGTTAGCTCCTACAATGAGCAGTTCTTC. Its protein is CASRPVSSYNEQFF. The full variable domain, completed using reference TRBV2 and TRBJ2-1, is EPEVTQTPSHQVTQMGQEVILRCVPISNHLYFYWYRQILGQKVEFLVSFYNNEISEKSEIFDDQFSVERPDGSNFTLKIRSTKLEDSAMYFCASRPVSSYNEQFFGPGTRLTVL.

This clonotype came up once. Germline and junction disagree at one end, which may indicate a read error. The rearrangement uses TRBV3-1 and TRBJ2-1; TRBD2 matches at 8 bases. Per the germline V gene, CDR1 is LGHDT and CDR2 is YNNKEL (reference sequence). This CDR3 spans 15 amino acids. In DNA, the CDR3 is TGTGCCGGCAGCCACGTGGGACTAGTGCAAGATGAGCAGTTCTTC. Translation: CAGSHVGLVQDEQFF.

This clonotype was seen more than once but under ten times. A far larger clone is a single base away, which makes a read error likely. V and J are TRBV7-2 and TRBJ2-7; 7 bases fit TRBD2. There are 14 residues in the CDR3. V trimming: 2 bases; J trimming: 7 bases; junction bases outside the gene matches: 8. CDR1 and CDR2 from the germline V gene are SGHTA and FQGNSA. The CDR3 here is CASSLSLGGSEQYF. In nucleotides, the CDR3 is TGTGCCAGCAGCTTATCATTGGGCGGGAGTGAGCAGTACTTC.

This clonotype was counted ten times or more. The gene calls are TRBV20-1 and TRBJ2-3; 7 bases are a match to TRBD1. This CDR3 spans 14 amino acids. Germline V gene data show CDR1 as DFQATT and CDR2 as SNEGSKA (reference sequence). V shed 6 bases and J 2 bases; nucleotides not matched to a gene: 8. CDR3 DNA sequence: TGCAGTGCCCTGAGGGGGCCGGACACAGATACGCAGTATTTT. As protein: CSALRGPDTDTQYF.

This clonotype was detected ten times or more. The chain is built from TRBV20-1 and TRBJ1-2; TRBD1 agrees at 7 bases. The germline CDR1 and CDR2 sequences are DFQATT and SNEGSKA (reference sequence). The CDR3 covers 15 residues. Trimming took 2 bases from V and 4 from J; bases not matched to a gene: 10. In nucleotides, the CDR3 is TGCAGTGCTAGATCCTCGGGACAGAAAGGCTATGGCTACACCTTC. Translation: CSARSSGQKGYGYTF.

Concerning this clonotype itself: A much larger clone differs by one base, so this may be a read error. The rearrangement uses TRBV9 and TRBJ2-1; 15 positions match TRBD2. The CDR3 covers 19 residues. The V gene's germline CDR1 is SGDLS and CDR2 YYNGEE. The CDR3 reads CASSTGLAGGPGSYNGQFF. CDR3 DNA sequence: TGTGCCAGCAGCACCGGACTAGCGGGAGGGCCAGGCTCCTACAATGGGCAGTTCTTC.

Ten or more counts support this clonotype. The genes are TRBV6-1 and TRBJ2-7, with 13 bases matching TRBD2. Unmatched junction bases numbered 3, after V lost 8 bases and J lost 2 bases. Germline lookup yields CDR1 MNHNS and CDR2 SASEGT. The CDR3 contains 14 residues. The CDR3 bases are TGTGCCAGCCGGGGACTAGCGGGGACCTACGAGCAGTACTTC. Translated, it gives CASRGLAGTYEQYF.

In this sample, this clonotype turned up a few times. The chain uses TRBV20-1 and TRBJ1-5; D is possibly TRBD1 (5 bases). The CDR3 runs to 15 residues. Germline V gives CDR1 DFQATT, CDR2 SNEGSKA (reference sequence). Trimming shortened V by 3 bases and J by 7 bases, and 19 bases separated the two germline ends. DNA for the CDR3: TGCAGTGCTAGTAGGGGCAGGGTATCTGTGCAGCCCCAGCATTTT. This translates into CSASRGRVSVQPQHF.

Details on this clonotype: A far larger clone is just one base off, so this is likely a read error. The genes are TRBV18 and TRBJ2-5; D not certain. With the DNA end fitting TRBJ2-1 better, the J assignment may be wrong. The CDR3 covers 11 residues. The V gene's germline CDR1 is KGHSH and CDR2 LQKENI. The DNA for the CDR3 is TGTGCCAGCTCGCCCGTGACAGAGCAGTTCTTC. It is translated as CASSPVTEQFF.

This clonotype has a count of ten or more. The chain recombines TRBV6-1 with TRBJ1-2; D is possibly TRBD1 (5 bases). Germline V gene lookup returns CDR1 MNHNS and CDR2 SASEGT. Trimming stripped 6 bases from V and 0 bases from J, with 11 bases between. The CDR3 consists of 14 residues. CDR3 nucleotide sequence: TGTGCCAGCAGGGGGCCTGTCGCTAACTATGGCTACACCTTC. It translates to CASRGPVANYGYTF.

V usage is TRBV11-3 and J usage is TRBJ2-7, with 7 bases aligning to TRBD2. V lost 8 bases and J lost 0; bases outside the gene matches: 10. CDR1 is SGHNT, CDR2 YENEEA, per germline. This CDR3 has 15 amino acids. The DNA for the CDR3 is TGTGCCAGCGGACCCGGGAGGCTGAGCTCCTACGAGCAGTACTTC. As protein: CASGPGRLSSYEQYF.

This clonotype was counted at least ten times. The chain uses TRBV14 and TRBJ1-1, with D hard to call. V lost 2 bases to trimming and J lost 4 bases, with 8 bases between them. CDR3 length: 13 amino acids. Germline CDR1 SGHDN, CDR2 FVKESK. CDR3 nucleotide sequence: TGTGCCAGCAGCCAAAACAGAGCCACTGAAGCTTTCTTT. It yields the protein CASSQNRATEAFF. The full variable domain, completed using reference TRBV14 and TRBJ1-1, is EAGVTQFPSHSVIEKGQTVTLRCDPISGHDNLYWYRRVMGKEIKFLLHFVKESKQDESGMPNNRFLAERTGGTYSTLKVQPAELEDSGVYFCASSQNRATEAFFGQGTRLTVV.

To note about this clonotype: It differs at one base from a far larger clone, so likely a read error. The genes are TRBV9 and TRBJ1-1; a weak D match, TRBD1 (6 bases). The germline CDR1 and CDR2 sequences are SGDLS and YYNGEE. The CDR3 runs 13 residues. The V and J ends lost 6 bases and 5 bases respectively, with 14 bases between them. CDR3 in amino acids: CASMKGEGTEAFF. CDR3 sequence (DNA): TGTGCCAGCATGAAGGGGGAAGGGACTGAAGCTTTCTTT.

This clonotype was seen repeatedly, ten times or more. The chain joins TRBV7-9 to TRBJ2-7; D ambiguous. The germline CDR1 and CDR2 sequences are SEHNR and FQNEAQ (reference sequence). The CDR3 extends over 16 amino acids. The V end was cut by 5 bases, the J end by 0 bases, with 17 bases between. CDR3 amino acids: CASSPNWGSSSYEQYF. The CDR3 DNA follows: TGTGCCAGCAGCCCGAACTGGGGTTCCAGCTCCTACGAGCAGTACTTC.

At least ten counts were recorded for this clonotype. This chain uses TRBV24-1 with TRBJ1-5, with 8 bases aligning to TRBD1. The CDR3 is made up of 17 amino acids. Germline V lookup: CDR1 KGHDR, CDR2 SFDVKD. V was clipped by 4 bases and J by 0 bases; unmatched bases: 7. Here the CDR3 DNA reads TGTGCCACCAGTGACGGGAACAGGGGGTATAGCAATCAGCCCCAGCATTTT. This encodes CATSDGNRGYSNQPQHF.